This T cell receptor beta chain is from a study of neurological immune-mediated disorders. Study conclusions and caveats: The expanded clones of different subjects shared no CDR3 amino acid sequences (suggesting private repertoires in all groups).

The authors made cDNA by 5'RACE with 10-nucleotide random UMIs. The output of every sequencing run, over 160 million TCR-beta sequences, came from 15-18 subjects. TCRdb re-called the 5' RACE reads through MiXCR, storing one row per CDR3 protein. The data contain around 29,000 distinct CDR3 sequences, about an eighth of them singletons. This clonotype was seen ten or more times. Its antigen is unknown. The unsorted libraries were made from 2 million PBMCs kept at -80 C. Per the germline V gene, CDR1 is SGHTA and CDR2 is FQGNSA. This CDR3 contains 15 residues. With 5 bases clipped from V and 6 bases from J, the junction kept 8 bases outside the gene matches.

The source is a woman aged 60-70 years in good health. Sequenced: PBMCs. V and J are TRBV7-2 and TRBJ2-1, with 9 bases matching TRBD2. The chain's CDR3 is CASSPWRGGPNEQFF. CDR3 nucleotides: TGTGCCAGCAGCCCTTGGCGGGGGGGCCCCAATGAGCAGTTCTTC.